These 4 T cell receptor beta chains share one sample of origin, sequenced in a study of early T cells in non-severe SARS-CoV-2 infection. TCRdb reprocessed the 5' RACE reads with MiXCR, giving one entry per CDR3 protein. The sample shows 75,000 to 80,000 distinct CDR3 sequences, about 11% of them seen only once. The specimen comprised whole blood, sampled at baseline. The receptor set was obtained from an adult who was a healthcare worker with PCR-confirmed SARS-CoV-2 infection or an uninfected control (not recorded which).

The chain employs TRBV11-2 and TRBJ2-2, with a tentative D call TRBD1 (5 bases). CDR1 is SGHAT, CDR2 FQNNGV, per germline. V gave up 5 bases and J gave up 0 bases, with 19 bases separating them. This CDR3 region has 18 residues. CDR3 protein: CASSRSSWGNANTGELFF. Here the CDR3 DNA reads TGTGCCAGCAGCAGGTCGTCTTGGGGCAACGCGAACACCGGGGAGCTGTTTTTT.

This clonotype was counted only a few times. This chain uses TRBV5-1 with TRBJ1-1; TRBD1 might be the D (5 bases). In germline, CDR1 is SGHRS, CDR2 YFSETQ. With 0 bases removed from V and 10 bases from J, the gap between germline ends came to 16 bases. The CDR3 is made up of 14 amino acids. The CDR3 bases are TGCGCCAGCAGCTTGGAACCGGCAGGGATGACAGCTTTCTTT. This sequence encodes CASSLEPAGMTAFF.

The J gene is TRBJ2-1, the V gene TRBV5-4, with 9 bases that match TRBD2. The V and J ends lost 0 bases and 6 bases, in that order; junction bases with no gene match: 7. The germline V gene encodes CDR1 SGHNT and CDR2 YYREEE (reference sequence). CDR3 length equals 16 residues. CDR3 sequence reads: CASSLGGASGANEQFF. The CDR3 nucleotides are TGTGCCAGCAGCTTGGGCGGGGCTAGCGGGGCCAATGAGCAGTTCTTC.

V gene TRBV3-1 combines with J gene TRBJ1-5, with no clear D. V was pared by 2 bases and J by 4 bases, with 12 bases between. There are 15 residues in the CDR3. Germline V gene sequence: CDR1 LGHDT, CDR2 YNNKEL (reference sequence). This CDR3 reads CASSQSAIVNQPQHF. The CDR3, as DNA: TGTGCCAGCAGCCAATCGGCGATAGTTAATCAGCCCCAGCATTTT.